These 32 T cell receptor beta chains were sequenced from one sample in a study of beta chain features in type 1 diabetes. As every portion of the isolated RNA was reverse transcribed, the sequencing read expressed TCRB transcripts. Only in-frame clones appear in the TCRdb table, and some are missing; sequencing was by immunoSEQ multiplex PCR. The data hold 160,000 or so clones, with around 10% observed a single time. The sequenced sample was central memory CD4+ T cells from blood. These TCRs come from a man aged 18 to 35 in good health.

The chain joins TRBV2 to TRBJ2-5; D not resolved. The germline V gene has CDR1 SNHLY and CDR2 FYNNEI. V was pared by 2 bases and J by 3 bases, with 1 base between. This CDR3 is 11 amino acids long. DNA of the CDR3: TGTGCCAGCAGTGAAAAAGAGACCCAGTACTTC. It translates to CASSEKETQYF. The full variable domain, completed using reference TRBV2 and TRBJ2-5, is EPEVTQTPSHQVTQMGQEVILRCVPISNHLYFYWYRQILGQKVEFLVSFYNNEISEKSEIFDDQFSVERPDGSNFTLKIRSTKLEDSAMYFCASSEKETQYFGPGTRLLVL.

The V call is TRBV29-1, the J call TRBJ2-1, with D possibly called TRBD1 or TRBD2 (5 bases each). V lost 8 bases and J lost 4, with 21 bases in between. CDR1 and CDR2 from the germline V gene are SQVTM and ANQGSEA. The CDR3 runs to 15 residues. CDR3 loop: CSSCLQPWGYNEQFF. The DNA of the CDR3 is TGCAGCTCTTGTCTCCAACCCTGGGGGTACAATGAGCAGTTCTTC.

The CDR3 here is CASSFGRGGYEQYF. CDR3 DNA: TGTGCCAGCAGCTTCGGCAGGGGAGGTTACGAGCAGTACTTC. The rearrangement uses TRBV7-2 and TRBJ2-7; possibly TRBD1 or TRBD2 for D (6 bases each). V lost 3 bases to trimming and J lost 4 bases, with 13 bases between them. The CDR3 loop spans 14 amino acids. Germline lookup yields CDR1 SGHTA and CDR2 FQGNSA.

The sample holds a few counts of this clone. The rearrangement links TRBV19 to TRBJ2-1; 8 nucleotides agree with TRBD1. Germline V gene data show CDR1 as LNHDA and CDR2 as SQIVND (reference sequence). The CDR3 consists of 15 residues. The trim removed 4 bases at V and 4 bases at J, leaving 6 bases unmatched. This CDR3 is CASSKGTGIYNEQFF. CDR3 bases: TGTGCCAGTAGTAAAGGGACAGGAATATACAATGAGCAGTTCTTC.

The gene calls are TRBV4-1 and TRBJ2-1; D is perhaps TRBD2 (5 bases). Germline CDR1 MGHRA, CDR2 YSYEKL. This CDR3 comprises 12 residues. The V end was cut by 3 bases, the J end by 15 bases, with 15 bases between. The CDR3 coding sequence is TGCGCCAGCAGCCAGGGAACTAGTCCTCCGTTCTTC. It specifies CASSQGTSPPFF.

The J gene is TRBJ2-5, the V gene TRBV4-1, with D perhaps assigned TRBD1 or TRBD2 (5 bases each). This CDR3 has 14 amino acids. Germline-derived CDR1 and CDR2 are MGHRA and YSYEKL. Between the trimmed V and J ends, which lost 11 bases and 1 base, there was a span of 17 bases. The CDR3 protein is CAAAGAPLQETQYF. In DNA form, the CDR3 reads TGCGCCGCCGCCGGGGCCCCCCTCCAAGAGACCCAGTACTTC.

This clone was found a few times. The V and J genes are TRBV5-1 and TRBJ2-7; D is ambiguous. The germline gives CDR1 SGHRS, CDR2 YFSETQ. Between the trimmed V and J ends, which lost 4 bases and 2 bases, there was a span of 16 bases. The CDR3 extends over 15 amino acids. The CDR3 coding sequence is TGCGCCAGCAGCGAGTCCGGGCCCCCCGCCTACGAGCAGTACTTC. Its translation: CASSESGPPAYEQYF.

The V call is TRBV27, the J call TRBJ2-1; TRBD2 aligns across 12 bases. J lost 9 bases, V lost 2 bases, and 11 bases had no gene match. Germline V lookup: CDR1 MNHEY, CDR2 SMNVEV (reference sequence). The CDR3 extends over 17 amino acids. This CDR3 is CASSLGRTSGIRGEQFF. In nucleotides, the CDR3 is TGTGCCAGCAGTTTAGGGCGGACTAGCGGGATTCGGGGTGAGCAGTTCTTC.

The chain combines TRBV5-6 with TRBJ1-2; D is possibly TRBD1 (5 bases). Trimming stripped 5 bases from V and 3 bases from J, with 14 bases between. Germline V gene data show CDR1 as SGHDT and CDR2 as YYEEEE. The CDR3 sequence is 14 residues long. CDR3 loop: CASSLDSSYYGYTF. CDR3 in DNA: TGTGCCAGCAGTTTAGACAGTTCCTACTATGGCTACACCTTC.

This clone turned up a few times. This chain connects TRBV4-2 to TRBJ2-1; D not certain. The CDR3 is 12 residues long. The germline CDR1 and CDR2 sequences are LGHNA and YNFKEQ. The germline V and J ends were trimmed by 5 bases and 10 bases, with 12 bases remaining between them. The CDR3, as DNA: TGTGCCAGCAGCTTAGATTCTCTGGAGCAGTTCTTC. It translates to CASSLDSLEQFF.

This clone came up many times. This chain links TRBV30 with TRBJ2-7; D is unclear. CDR3 length: 11 residues. The germline V gene has CDR1 GTSNPN and CDR2 SVGIG (reference sequence). The germline V and J ends were trimmed by 1 base and 10 bases, with 11 bases remaining between them. As DNA, the CDR3 is TGTGCCTGGAGTGCTGGGTGGCAACAGTACTTC. Amino acid sequence: CAWSAGWQQYF.

This clone has only a few counts. This sequence joins TRBV5-1 and TRBJ2-5, with D perhaps given as TRBD1 or TRBD2 (6 bases each). The CDR3 covers 15 residues. The V gene lost 1 base and the J gene lost 2 bases, with 12 bases spanning the gap. Germline lookup yields CDR1 SGHRS and CDR2 YFSETQ. The CDR3 coding sequence is TGCGCCAGCAGCTTGAGTACAGGGACTCAAGAGACCCAGTACTTC. As protein: CASSLSTGTQETQYF.

This rearrangement joins TRBV29-1 to TRBJ1-4; no clear D gene. Deletions cut 7 bases from V and 4 bases from J, with 13 bases between. Germline V gene lookup returns CDR1 SQVTM and CDR2 ANQGSEA. The CDR3 is made up of 13 amino acids. In DNA form, the CDR3 reads TGCAGCGGACGTGCGGGCGTTAATGAAAAACTGTTTTTT. It codes for CSGRAGVNEKLFF.

This clone occurred a few times. The genes are TRBV29-1 and TRBJ2-5; D is unresolved. Per the germline V gene, CDR1 is SQVTM and CDR2 is ANQGSEA. Trimming stripped 7 bases from V and 0 bases from J, with 6 bases between. The CDR3 has 11 residues. The CDR3 DNA sequence: TGCAGCGGGGCGTACCAAGAGACCCAGTACTTC. As protein: CSGAYQETQYF.

The gene calls are TRBV20-1 and TRBJ2-7; 8 nucleotides line up with TRBD2. Germline-derived CDR1 and CDR2 are DFQATT and SNEGSKA (reference sequence). The CDR3 covers 11 residues. This chain's CDR3 is CRPRGAYEQYF. The CDR3 DNA reads as TGCAGGCCGCGGGGGGCCTACGAGCAGTACTTC.

This clone turned up a few times. The J gene is TRBJ2-2, the V gene TRBV29-1; D not resolved. The CDR3 covers 13 residues. Per the germline V gene, CDR1 is SQVTM and CDR2 is ANQGSEA. Trimming took off 7 bases at V and 1 base at J, with 10 bases between the two ends. CDR3 region: CSGVRRNTGELFF. The DNA of the CDR3 is TGCAGCGGAGTACGGAGGAACACCGGGGAGCTGTTTTTT.

This chain connects TRBV28 to TRBJ2-7; unclear D gene. V was clipped by 5 bases and J by 2 bases, with 4 bases between them. This CDR3 contains 11 residues. The germline gives CDR1 MDHEN, CDR2 SYDVKM. CDR3 sequence (DNA): TGTGCCAGCAGTGGGACCTACGAGCAGTACTTC. Residues: CASSGTYEQYF.

There are a few counts of this clone. V usage is TRBV11-2 and J usage is TRBJ2-1, with no clear D. V dropped 3 bases and J dropped 4 bases, with 7 bases sitting between them. The CDR3 sequence is 13 residues long. Germline V gene data show CDR1 as SGHAT and CDR2 as FQNNGV. CDR3 DNA: TGTGCCAGCAGCTTCTCCCGATACAATGAGCAGTTCTTC. Protein product: CASSFSRYNEQFF.

CDR3 loop: CAISEGFSGANVLTF. In nucleotides, the CDR3 is TGTGCCATCAGTGAGGGATTCTCTGGGGCCAACGTCCTGACTTTC. This rearrangement joins TRBV10-3 to TRBJ2-6; unclear D gene. This CDR3 is built from 15 residues. Looked up from germline, CDR1 is ENHRY and CDR2 is SYGVKD. Trimming shortened V by 2 bases and J by 0 bases, and 5 bases separated the two germline ends.

This clone was seen a handful of times. V gene TRBV27 combines with J gene TRBJ2-5, with D uncertain. The CDR3 runs to 14 residues. V was shortened by 2 bases and J by 1 base, with 8 bases between the two germline ends. Germline V gives CDR1 MNHEY, CDR2 SMNVEV (reference sequence). CDR3 bases: TGTGCCAGCAGTTTACGCGCACTCCAAGAGACCCAGTACTTC. Protein sequence: CASSLRALQETQYF.

V is TRBV5-1 and J is TRBJ2-3, with D possibly matching TRBD2 (6 bases). Per the germline V gene, CDR1 is SGHRS and CDR2 is YFSETQ. Trimming removed 5 bases from V and 2 bases from J, with 18 bases in between. The CDR3 covers 16 residues. In DNA, the CDR3 is TGCGCCAGCAGGAGCGGAGGGCCGGGATTCACAGATACGCAGTATTTT. Translation gives CASRSGGPGFTDTQYF.

The chain joins TRBV20-1 to TRBJ2-7; D gene unclear. The germline V gene encodes CDR1 DFQATT and CDR2 SNEGSKA (reference sequence). Trimming took 1 base from V and 5 from J, leaving 6 bases between them. CDR3 length: 11 residues. DNA for the CDR3: TGCAGTGCTAGAGGAGGAGACGAGCAGTACTTC. Translating gives CSARGGDEQYF.

The chain has TRBV28 and TRBJ2-5, with 8 bases that match TRBD1. This CDR3 region has 16 residues. V shed 6 bases, J shed 7 bases, and the junction held 16 bases outside the gene matches. Germline V gives CDR1 MDHEN, CDR2 SYDVKM. The CDR3 sequence: CASSYEFKDRAVTQYF. In DNA form, the CDR3 reads TGTGCCAGCAGCTACGAATTCAAGGACAGGGCGGTGACCCAGTACTTC.

The chain combines TRBV7-2 with TRBJ2-7; D not resolved. The germline gives CDR1 SGHTA, CDR2 FQGNSA. The ends were cut back, 0 bases at V and 3 bases at J, with 6 bases in the middle. CDR3 length equals 13 residues. This CDR3 reads CASSLASDYEQYF. DNA for the CDR3: TGTGCCAGCAGCTTAGCCTCCGACTACGAGCAGTACTTC.

V is TRBV25-1 and J is TRBJ2-4; no clear D. Trimming removed 3 bases from V and 6 bases from J, with 15 bases in between. The CDR3 consists of 15 residues. Germline values: CDR1 MGHDK, CDR2 SYGVNS. The CDR3 bases are TGTGCCAGCAGTGACTCAGGAACAAGAGTAAACATTCAGTACTTC. Its translation: CASSDSGTRVNIQYF.

A few counts support this clone. At one end, the junction sequence differs from germline, possibly due to a read error. The V and J genes are TRBV28 and TRBJ2-3; D gene uncertain. The CDR3 length is 14 residues. Germline assignment: CDR1 MDHEN and CDR2 SYDVKM. DNA of the CDR3: TGTGCCAGCAGTCCTTTCTTAGGCACCGATACGCAGTATTTT. Amino acids: CASSPFLGTDTQYF.

This clone was seen once. The chain couples TRBV9 to TRBJ2-1; D is unclear. V lost 4 bases, J lost 0 bases, and 11 bases lay in between. The V gene's germline CDR1 is SGDLS and CDR2 YYNGEE. This CDR3 region has 15 residues. CDR3 sequence reads: CASSPYFFSYNEQFF. CDR3 DNA: TGTGCCAGCAGCCCTTACTTTTTCTCCTACAATGAGCAGTTCTTC.

This clone occurred a few times. This chain joins TRBV7-2 and TRBJ2-3, with 10 bases lining up with TRBD2. The CDR3 has 15 residues. The ends lost 5 bases at V and 6 bases at J; junction bases unmatched: 8. CDR1 and CDR2 (germline): SGHTA, FQGNSA. The CDR3 sequence: CASSASSGGGDTQYF. CDR3 coding DNA: TGTGCCAGCAGCGCTTCTAGCGGGGGTGGGGATACGCAGTATTTT.

The chain employs TRBV5-1 and TRBJ2-6, with TRBD1 as a possible D gene (5 bases). The CDR3 runs to 16 residues. Trimming cost V 0 bases and J 4 bases, with 11 bases left between them. Germline V gives CDR1 SGHRS, CDR2 YFSETQ. This CDR3 is CASSLAAGPGANVLTF. DNA for the CDR3: TGCGCCAGCAGCTTGGCCGCAGGGCCCGGGGCCAACGTCCTGACTTTC.

The chain links TRBV9 to TRBJ2-1; D may be TRBD2 (5 bases). This CDR3 spans 15 amino acids. Germline V gives CDR1 SGDLS, CDR2 YYNGEE. The V and J ends lost 0 bases and 6 bases respectively, with 13 bases between them. CDR3 in amino acids: CASSVVPDLVNEQFF. The CDR3 DNA reads as TGTGCCAGCAGCGTAGTCCCGGACTTAGTCAATGAGCAGTTCTTC.

This clone was found many times. This sequence joins TRBV7-2 and TRBJ2-3, with no clear D. The CDR3 has 13 residues. The ends were cut back, 5 bases at V and 0 bases at J, with 6 bases in the middle. Germline CDR1 and CDR2: SGHTA and FQGNSA. CDR3 residues: CASSGYSTDTQYF. The CDR3 DNA reads as TGTGCCAGCAGCGGATACAGCACAGATACGCAGTATTTT.

The gene calls are TRBV5-1 and TRBJ1-1; tentatively, D is TRBD1 (5 bases). Germline V gives CDR1 SGHRS, CDR2 YFSETQ. CDR3 length equals 16 residues. Trimming left V 1 base short and J 0 bases short, with 13 bases between. The CDR3, as DNA: TGCGCCAGCAGCTTGCTGGGGAGGGGCATGAACACTGAAGCTTTCTTT. Translation gives CASSLLGRGMNTEAFF.